Each of the 31 T cell receptor beta chains below was sequenced from the same sample in a study of blood T cells in healthy people across ages. A second PCR of about 6 to 11 cycles used a sample-barcoded 5' primer and a J-beta primer mix. TCRdb re-analysed the 5' RACE reads in MiXCR, keeping a single row per CDR3 protein. The sample carries roughly 1.6 million distinct CDR3 sequences, approximately 32% recorded once. Sequenced material: blood. These receptors all stem from a woman aged 25 to 39 in good health.

The chain joins TRBV28 to TRBJ1-4, with no clear D. V was trimmed by 8 bases and J by 6 bases, leaving 16 bases between them. The germline gives CDR1 MDHEN, CDR2 SYDVKM. The CDR3 has 14 residues. The CDR3 DNA sequence: TGTGCCAGCGCTTCAGGCGCGCTCCATGAAAAACTGTTTTTT. Protein sequence: CASASGALHEKLFF. Full variable domain (remainder filled in from reference TRBV28 and TRBJ1-4): DVKVTQSSRYLVKRTGEKVFLECVQDMDHENMFWYRQDPGLGLRLIYFSYDVKMKEKGDIPEGYSVSREKKERFSLILESASTNQTSMYLCASASGALHEKLFFGSGTQLSVL.

V is TRBV20-1 and J is TRBJ2-1; 13 bases agree with TRBD2. The germline CDR1 and CDR2 sequences are DFQATT and SNEGSKA (reference sequence). The CDR3 loop spans 16 amino acids. Germline trimming cut 4 bases from V and 6 bases from J; bases unmatched to any gene: 9. CDR3 sequence: CSAKPGLAGYPNEQFF. The CDR3 DNA sequence: TGCAGTGCTAAGCCGGGACTAGCGGGATATCCCAATGAGCAGTTCTTC.

CDR3 sequence (DNA): TGCAGCGTCAGAGACCTGGGATTTGCCAGCTACACCTTC. Its protein product is CSVRDLGFASYTF. The chain is built from TRBV29-1 and TRBJ1-2; D not resolved. This CDR3 is 13 amino acids long. Per germline, CDR1 SQVTM and CDR2 ANQGSEA. V gave up 6 bases and J gave up 9 bases, with 20 bases separating them.

The sample holds a few counts of this clonotype. The V gene is TRBV6-1, the J gene TRBJ1-4; the D gene is possibly TRBD1 (5 bases). The length of the CDR3 is 14 residues. The ends were cut back, 8 bases at V and 6 bases at J, with 16 bases in the middle. Germline V lookup: CDR1 MNHNS, CDR2 SASEGT. The CDR3 protein is CASEEMGGDEKLFF. The CDR3 DNA sequence: TGTGCCAGCGAGGAAATGGGGGGAGATGAAAAACTGTTTTTT.

In this sample, this clonotype turned up once. One end of the junction does not line up with germline, which may come from a read error. The chain combines TRBV28 with TRBJ2-3; D possibly corresponds to TRBD2 (6 bases). CDR1 is MDHEN, CDR2 SYDVKM, per germline. This CDR3 is 15 amino acids long. The CDR3 loop is CASSFLGGSKDTQYF. For the CDR3, the DNA is TGTGCCAGCAGTTTCCTCGGGGGTAGCAAAGATACGCAGTATTTT.

The J gene is TRBJ1-1, the V gene TRBV12-3 or TRBV12-4, with 7 positions matching TRBD1. V trimming: 6 bases; J trimming: 3 bases; junction bases outside the gene matches: 7. The CDR3 contains 14 residues. The CDR3 protein is CASRPTGLDTEAFF. The CDR3 nucleotides are TGTGCCAGCAGGCCGACAGGGTTAGACACTGAAGCTTTCTTT.

The rearrangement uses TRBV30 and TRBJ2-7; possibly TRBD2 for D (6 bases). The CDR3 runs to 14 residues. Trimming took off 0 bases at V and 1 base at J, with 10 bases between the two ends. CDR1 is GTSNPN, CDR2 SVGIG, per germline (reference sequence). Here the CDR3 reads CAWSVRGNSYEQYF. CDR3 bases: TGTGCCTGGAGTGTACGGGGGAATTCCTACGAGCAGTACTTC.

V gene TRBV5-1 combines with J gene TRBJ1-2; a possible D gene is TRBD1 (5 bases). Between the trimmed V and J ends, which lost 4 bases and 0 bases, there was a span of 13 bases. This CDR3 has 15 amino acids. CDR1 and CDR2 from the germline V gene are SGHRS and YFSETQ. The CDR3 bases are TGCGCCAGCAGCCGGGGCGAGACCCCTAACTATGGCTACACCTTC. Translated, it gives CASSRGETPNYGYTF.

The gene calls are TRBV11-3 and TRBJ2-1; TRBD2 aligns across 8 bases. The CDR3 has 16 amino acids. The V segment lost 5 bases and the J segment 9 bases; nucleotides outside the gene matches: 15. Germline-derived CDR1 and CDR2 are SGHNT and YENEEA. CDR3 sequence: CASSLRTGGRISEQFF. For the CDR3, the DNA is TGTGCCAGCAGCCTTAGGACTGGCGGGAGGATATCTGAGCAGTTCTTC.

This clonotype was found a few times. The rearrangement uses TRBV2 and TRBJ2-3; D not certain. V was clipped by 1 base and J by 8 bases, with 7 bases between them. The CDR3 covers 12 residues. Germline V gene sequence: CDR1 SNHLY, CDR2 FYNNEI. CDR3 protein: CASSEGPFTQYF. CDR3 DNA: TGTGCCAGCAGTGAAGGCCCGTTTACGCAGTATTTT.

The rearrangement links TRBV3-1 to TRBJ2-3; D gene ambiguous. This CDR3 comprises 15 residues. The germline gives CDR1 LGHDT, CDR2 YNNKEL (reference sequence). V was pared by 0 bases and J by 8 bases, with 15 bases between. The CDR3 DNA reads as TGTGCCAGCAGCCAAGAACGTCTCCCGGCCGGTACGCAGTATTTT. This encodes CASSQERLPAGTQYF.

This clonotype showed up just a few times. CDR3 sequence (DNA): TGTGCCAGCAGTGACGGGGGGGCAGGGAATACGCAGTATTTT. Its translation is CASSDGGAGNTQYF. The chain couples TRBV6-1 to TRBJ2-3; the match to TRBD2 covers 8 bases. The J segment lost 7 bases and the V segment lost 3 bases, leaving 6 bases of the junction unmatched. Germline loops: CDR1 MNHNS, CDR2 SASEGT. The CDR3 extends over 14 amino acids.

The table lists this clonotype with a few counts. The chain links TRBV20-1 to TRBJ2-3; 14 nucleotides match TRBD2. Trimming cost V 0 bases and J 4 bases; bases outside gene matches: 3. Per the germline V gene, CDR1 is DFQATT and CDR2 is SNEGSKA (reference sequence). The CDR3 runs to 16 residues. In DNA form, the CDR3 reads TGCAGTGCTAGAGAGGGGACTAGCGGGAGATCAGATACGCAGTATTTT. Amino acid sequence: CSAREGTSGRSDTQYF.

The J gene is TRBJ2-7, the V gene TRBV6-5, with D possibly being TRBD1 (6 bases). The closer fit of TRBJ2-5 to the DNA end suggests the J call may be wrong. Germline V gives CDR1 MNHEY, CDR2 SVGAGI. The CDR3 covers 15 residues. CDR3 sequence reads: CASSGHRGISETQYF. The CDR3 DNA sequence: TGTGCCAGCAGTGGGCATAGGGGGATAAGTGAGACCCAGTACTTC.

This clonotype was counted ten times or more. V is TRBV29-1 and J is TRBJ2-5, with 12 bases that match TRBD2. The V and J ends lost 6 bases and 7 bases, in that order; junction bases with no gene match: 6. The CDR3 is 13 amino acids. Germline V gives CDR1 SQVTM, CDR2 ANQGSEA. Written as DNA, the CDR3 is TGCAGCGTGAGGACTAGCGGGGCAGGGACCCAGTACTTC. It yields the protein CSVRTSGAGTQYF.

This clonotype was detected a few times. This sequence joins TRBV4-1 and TRBJ1-2, with D perhaps TRBD1 (5 bases). Deletions cut 4 bases from V and 4 bases from J, with 22 bases between. The CDR3 has 17 amino acids. CDR1 and CDR2 from the germline V gene are MGHRA and YSYEKL. The CDR3: CASSPRGRGELGYGYTF. The CDR3 DNA sequence: TGCGCCAGCAGCCCCCGGGGAAGGGGAGAATTAGGCTATGGCTACACCTTC.

The V and J genes are TRBV5-8 and TRBJ2-2; D not resolved. This CDR3 has 15 residues. V was cut by 10 bases and J by 0 bases, with 16 bases left in between. Germline V CDR1 and CDR2: SGHTS, YDEGEE. CDR3 DNA sequence: TGTGCCTCTAGTCCAGACACCCCGAACACCGGGGAGCTGTTTTTT. Its translation is CASSPDTPNTGELFF.

This clonotype was observed at least ten times. The J gene is TRBJ2-7, the V gene TRBV4-2; TRBD2 matches at 9 bases. J was trimmed by 5 bases and V by 0 bases; bases with no gene match: 5. Germline V gene data show CDR1 as LGHNA and CDR2 as YNFKEQ. The CDR3 is made up of 15 amino acids. CDR3 sequence reads: CASSQELLAGDEQYF. The CDR3 DNA is TGTGCCAGCAGCCAAGAACTACTAGCGGGCGACGAGCAGTACTTC.

This clonotype was seen repeatedly, ten times or more. The gene calls are TRBV20-1 and TRBJ2-7; D may be TRBD2 (5 bases). The V gene lost 2 bases and the J gene lost 5 bases, with 16 bases spanning the gap. Germline V lookup: CDR1 DFQATT, CDR2 SNEGSKA (reference sequence). The CDR3 is 14 amino acids. In DNA, the CDR3 is TGCAGTGCTAGACCCCTCGCTAGCTTCAACGAGCAGTACTTC. This encodes CSARPLASFNEQYF.

The chain has TRBV2 and TRBJ2-3; D is uncertain. CDR1 is SNHLY and CDR2 is FYNNEI in the germline V gene. V was clipped by 3 bases and J by 6 bases, with 13 bases between them. The CDR3 covers 14 residues. CDR3 protein: CASSDFHGSDTQYF. In DNA form, the CDR3 reads TGTGCCAGCAGTGATTTTCATGGTTCGGATACGCAGTATTTT.

This clonotype has just a few counts. The rearrangement joins TRBV20-1 to TRBJ2-5; possible D gene TRBD1, 6 bases. Matching the DNA end better, TRBJ2-7 makes the J call doubtful. CDR1 is DFQATT, CDR2 SNEGSKA, per germline (reference sequence). The CDR3 is made up of 13 amino acids. The CDR3 nucleotides are TGCAGTGCTTTACAGGGTACTACATCCGAGCAGTACTTC. Translation: CSALQGTTSEQYF.

CDR3 bases: TGTGCCAGCAGTCGAAGGCCGAGCGGGGTGGTCTATGAGCAGTTCTTC. It specifies CASSRRPSGVVYEQFF. V gene TRBV28 combines with J gene TRBJ2-1; 7 bases are a match to TRBD2. This CDR3 is built from 16 residues. Germline V lookup: CDR1 MDHEN, CDR2 SYDVKM. J was trimmed by 8 bases and V by 5 bases; bases with no gene match: 15. The full variable domain, in which reference TRBV28 and TRBJ2-1 provide the parts outside the CDR3, is DVKVTQSSRYLVKRTGEKVFLECVQDMDHENMFWYRQDPGLGLRLIYFSYDVKMKEKGDIPEGYSVSREKKERFSLILESASTNQTSMYLCASSRRPSGVVYEQFFGPGTRLTVL.

This clonotype was detected only a few times. The rearrangement joins TRBV28 to TRBJ2-5; a weak D match, TRBD1 (6 bases). The CDR3 length is 14 residues. In germline, CDR1 is MDHEN, CDR2 SYDVKM. V was pared by 6 bases and J by 5 bases, with 16 bases between. The CDR3 sequence is CASRSLQGRETQYF. The DNA for the CDR3 is TGTGCCAGCAGAAGTTTGCAGGGGCGGGAGACCCAGTACTTC.

Note on this clonotype: Being one base from a much bigger clone, this may be a read error. The chain joins TRBV7-8 to TRBJ2-7; D remains ambiguous. Trimming removed 1 base from V and 10 bases from J, with 17 bases in between. Per germline, CDR1 SGHVS and CDR2 FQNEAQ. The CDR3 consists of 14 residues. CDR3 nucleotide sequence: TGTGCCAGCAGCTTAGAGAGGTTCCAAGAGGCCCAGTACTTC. Encoded protein: CASSLERFQEAQYF.

This chain uses TRBV5-1 with TRBJ2-7; D uncertain. The CDR3 spans 14 residues. The ends were cut back, 5 bases at V and 1 base at J, with 13 bases in the middle. Germline CDR1 SGHRS, CDR2 YFSETQ. DNA of the CDR3: TGCGCCAGCAGAATTGATCCAGGTTCCTACGAGCAGTACTTC. Protein sequence: CASRIDPGSYEQYF.

The V and J genes are TRBV14 and TRBJ2-7; the match to TRBD2 covers 7 bases. The trim removed 4 bases at V and 2 bases at J, leaving 8 bases unmatched. The CDR3 consists of 15 residues. The germline V gene has CDR1 SGHDN and CDR2 FVKESK. CDR3 sequence: CASSLRDYPTYEQYF. The CDR3 nucleotides are TGTGCCAGCAGCCTCCGGGACTATCCTACCTACGAGCAGTACTTC.

This clonotype came up many times. This chain connects TRBV7-2 to TRBJ2-3; D perhaps matches TRBD2 (8 bases). Trimming stripped 4 bases from V and 2 bases from J, with 16 bases between. The germline V gene has CDR1 SGHTA and CDR2 FQGNSA. CDR3 length: 16 residues. Here the CDR3 reads CASSSGGDRFTDTQYF. CDR3 in DNA: TGTGCCAGCAGCTCCGGGGGGGACAGATTCACAGATACGCAGTATTTT.

This clonotype was found a few times. The chain has TRBV5-1 and TRBJ2-6, with 9 bases matching TRBD1. The germline V gene has CDR1 SGHRS and CDR2 YFSETQ. The junction had 6 bases not matched to a gene; V was cut back by 2 bases and J by 0 bases. CDR3 length equals 18 residues. The CDR3 sequence: CASSLRPGQGSGANVLTF. The CDR3 DNA reads as TGCGCCAGCAGCTTAAGACCGGGACAGGGCTCTGGGGCCAACGTCCTGACTTTC.

The sample holds a few counts of this clonotype. This chain joins TRBV7-7 and TRBJ2-7; 10 nucleotides line up with TRBD1. Trimming at V came to 4 bases and at J to 2 bases, leaving 5 bases not matched to a gene. This CDR3 contains 15 residues. Germline CDR1 reads SSHAT; CDR2 reads FNYEAQ (reference sequence). The CDR3 region has the DNA TGTGCCAGCAGCTCCGGGACAGGGGAGACCTACGAGCAGTACTTC. Its protein is CASSSGTGETYEQYF. Full variable domain (outside the CDR3, taken from reference TRBV7-7 and TRBJ2-7): GAGVSQSPRYKVTKRGQDVTLRCDPISSHATLYWYQQALGQGPEFLTYFNYEAQPDKSGLPSDRFSAERPEGSISTLTIQRTEQRDSAMYRCASSSGTGETYEQYFGPGTRLTVT.

CDR3 bases: TGCAGTGCGGCCCGGCCGGGGGGATTCAATGAGCAGTTCTTC. This encodes CSAARPGGFNEQFF. The gene calls are TRBV20-1 and TRBJ2-1; TRBD2 matches at 7 bases. V gave up 6 bases and J gave up 6 bases; unmatched junction bases: 11. Germline CDR1 and CDR2: DFQATT and SNEGSKA (reference sequence). The CDR3 runs to 14 residues.

This clonotype has ten or more counts. This may be a read error: a much more frequent sequence differs by one nucleotide. This rearrangement joins TRBV10-2 to TRBJ1-2, with no clear D. Germline V gives CDR1 WSHSY, CDR2 SAAADI. The V gene lost 6 bases and the J gene lost 1 base, with 9 bases spanning the gap. This CDR3 is built from 13 residues. The CDR3 region has the DNA TGCGCCAGCAGGGAGCGGGGTAACTATGGCTACACCTTC. This codes for CASRERGNYGYTF.